This T cell receptor beta chain was sequenced during a study of siplizumab effects on memory and regulatory T cells. Germline V gene sequence: CDR1 LNHDA, CDR2 SQIVND (reference sequence). The CDR3 consists of 12 residues. The germline V and J ends were trimmed by 6 bases and 6 bases, with 10 bases remaining between them. Assay: immunoSEQ multiplex PCR; the TCRdb copy retains only in-frame clones and omits some. Seen here are about 57,000 clones, approximately 82% observed once, and the top ten hold 3.5% to 4.5%. General study points: Researchers did not confirm the suppressive function of proliferating Tregs from siplizumab cultures.

In regard to this clone: Its antigen remains unidentified.

The TCR comes from a human donor in good health. The material sequenced was memory CD4+ T cells sorted from blood. The V gene is TRBV19, the J gene TRBJ2-3; D unresolved. The CDR3 spells CASSLTRDTQYF. CDR3 sequence (DNA): TGTGCCAGTAGCTTGACCCGGGATACGCAGTATTTT.